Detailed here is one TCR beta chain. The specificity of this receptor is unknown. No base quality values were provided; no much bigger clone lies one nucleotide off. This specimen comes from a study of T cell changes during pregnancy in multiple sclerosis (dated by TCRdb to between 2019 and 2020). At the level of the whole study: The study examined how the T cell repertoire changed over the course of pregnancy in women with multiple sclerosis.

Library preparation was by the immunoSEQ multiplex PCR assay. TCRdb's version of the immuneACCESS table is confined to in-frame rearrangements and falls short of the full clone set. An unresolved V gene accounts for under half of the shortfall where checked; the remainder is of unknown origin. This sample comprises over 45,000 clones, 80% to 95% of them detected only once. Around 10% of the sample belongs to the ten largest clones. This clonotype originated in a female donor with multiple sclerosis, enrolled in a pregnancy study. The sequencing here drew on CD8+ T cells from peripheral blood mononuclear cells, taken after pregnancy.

Here the CDR3 is given as CAIKDRSANYGYTF. The DNA is as follows: TGTGCCATAAAAGACAGGAGTGCTAACTATGGCTACACCTTC. The chain is encoded by TRBV7-8 joined to TRBJ1-2; D gene: possibly TRBD1, on 6 matching bases. CDR1 is given as SGHVS and CDR2 as FQNEAQ, both from the germline V gene. The CDR3 contains 14 residues, cysteine and phenylalanine counted. The sequence is cut down to CDR3 DNA, 42 bases in frame from base 1. The germline ends are 15 bases apart after V is trimmed by 10 bases and J by 0 bases.